This T cell receptor beta chain originates from a study of human T cells and chemical hapten exposure. As for the study in general: Small differences in pooled library volume mainly drove the variation in TCR yields per sample. Whole-study findings and limits: Sensitizing to DPC left TCRs with a frequency above 1 in 1000 unaltered.

In TCRdb, the RACE reads were re-called with MiXCR into one record per CDR3 protein. The data hold under 70,000 distinct CDR3 sequences, with about 11% observed a single time. This clonotype was recorded a few times. Its antigen is undetermined. Per germline, CDR1 MGHDK and CDR2 SYGVNS. Unmatched junction bases numbered 7, after V lost 3 bases and J lost 6 bases. This CDR3 has 14 amino acids. As to time point: pre-sensitization, week 0. The treatment is: therapeutic diphenylcyclopropenone sensitization with weekly scalp DPC. Participating donors were patients with alopecia, aged 18 to 70 years, considered appropriate candidates for DPC.

The J gene is TRBJ2-7, the V gene TRBV25-1; TRBD1 matches at 8 bases. The starting material was whole blood, obtained in connection with sensitization to the hapten diphenylcyclopropenone (DPC). This receptor was identified in a woman in her forties with alopecia areata. Some clones in this sample may be carry-over from other donors' samples. CDR3 DNA sequence: TGTGCCAGCAGTGAGGGGCCCGGACAGGGCGAGCAGTACTTC. This gives the protein CASSEGPGQGEQYF.